A selection of T cell receptor beta chains follows, all from one sample in a study of T-cell memory formation after mild COVID-19. TCRdb reanalysed the 5' RACE reads using MiXCR and keeps one entry per CDR3 protein. This table has a few hundred thousand distinct CDR3 sequences, roughly 19% appearing once. The specimen was PBMCs or a T cell subset sorted from them (not recorded which). Every receptor here comes from a man younger than 35 who had mild COVID-19 (a few samples of this study predate the infection). Cell type and time point are not known. Each CDR3 is given with its conserved first and last residue. The D gene is left open where the match is weak. The size of a clone is reported for some rows only, either as once, few or many, or as a class for expanded clones.

J: TRBJ2-2
D: -
size: -
V: TRBV4-3
CDR3: CASSPAGAYTGELFF
DNA: TGCGCCAGCAGCCCAGCCGGAGCTTACACCGGGGAGCTGTTTTTT

J: TRBJ1-2
D: -
size: -
V: TRBV20-1
CDR3: CSASAGELNF
DNA: TGCAGTGCTAGCGCAGGGGAGCTAAACTTC

J: TRBJ2-5
D: -
size: many
V: TRBV4-1
CDR3: CASSPLPGKETQYF
DNA: TGCGCCAGCAGCCCCCTCCCGGGGAAAGAGACCCAGTACTTC

J: TRBJ1-2
D: -
size: few
V: TRBV28
CDR3: CASSSFRHTKMGGYTF
DNA: TGTGCCAGCAGTTCCTTCCGTCACACAAAAATGGGAGGCTACACCTTC

J: TRBJ2-1
D: -
size: few
V: TRBV12-3/TRBV12-4
CDR3: CASRWGRGRYNEQFF
DNA: TGTGCCAGCAGGTGGGGGCGCGGCCGATACAATGAGCAGTTCTTC

J: TRBJ1-5
D: -
size: -
V: TRBV11-2
CDR3: CASSLDRYRGQPQHF
DNA: TGTGCCAGCAGCTTAGACCGTTATCGAGGGCAGCCCCAGCATTTT

J: TRBJ2-1
D: TRBD2
size: few
V: TRBV6-1
CDR3: CASSDSGGANEQFF
DNA: TGTGCCAGCAGTGATAGCGGGGGGGCCAATGAGCAGTTCTTC

J: TRBJ2-2
D: TRBD1
size: once
V: TRBV5-1
CDR3: CASSAGTGFSVELFF
DNA: TGCGCCAGCAGCGCGGGGACAGGGTTCTCCGTGGAGCTGTTTTTT

J: TRBJ2-2
D: -
size: -
V: TRBV12-3/TRBV12-4
CDR3: CASSGLGGELFF
DNA: TGTGCCAGCAGCGGCCTCGGCGGGGAGCTGTTTTTT

J: TRBJ1-1
D: -
size: -
V: TRBV4-2
CDR3: CASSQESGRLDTEAFF
DNA: TGTGCCAGCAGCCAAGAGAGTGGCCGGCTCGACACTGAAGCTTTCTTT

J: TRBJ1-1
D: -
size: -
V: TRBV7-3
CDR3: CASSLEGPTEAFF
DNA: TGTGCCAGCAGCTTAGAGGGGCCCACTGAAGCTTTCTTT

J: TRBJ2-2
D: -
size: few
V: TRBV9
CDR3: CASSPRGVTNTGELFF
DNA: TGTGCCAGCAGCCCCCGTGGAGTTACGAACACCGGGGAGCTGTTTTTT

J: TRBJ1-1
D: -
size: -
V: TRBV6-5
CDR3: CASSYGVPSTEAFF
DNA: TGTGCCAGCAGTTACGGCGTACCGAGCACTGAAGCTTTCTTT

J: TRBJ2-5
D: TRBD2
size: -
V: TRBV4-2
CDR3: CASSQWSGGRPTVGTQYF
DNA: TGTGCCAGCAGCCAATGGTCGGGGGGGAGACCCACTGTCGGGACCCAGTACTTC

J: TRBJ2-3
D: -
size: -
V: TRBV5-1
CDR3: CASSPKGDTQYF
DNA: TGCGCCAGCAGTCCCAAGGGGGATACGCAGTATTTT

J: TRBJ1-1
D: TRBD1
size: few
V: TRBV12-3/TRBV12-4
CDR3: CASSLTRTGTTEAFF
DNA: TGTGCCAGCAGTTTAACCAGGACAGGGACCACTGAAGCTTTCTTT

J: TRBJ2-3
D: -
size: -
V: TRBV13
CDR3: CASSSRPEGPSTDTQYF
DNA: TGTGCCAGCAGCTCTAGGCCCGAGGGACCAAGCACAGATACGCAGTATTTT

J: TRBJ1-2
D: TRBD1
size: -
V: TRBV7-2
CDR3: CASSHGQGHGYTF
DNA: TGTGCCAGCAGCCACGGACAGGGCCATGGCTACACCTTC

J: TRBJ1-5
D: -
size: -
V: TRBV27
CDR3: CASSRLGGNQPQHF
DNA: TGTGCCAGCAGTAGACTGGGAGGCAATCAGCCCCAGCATTTT

J: TRBJ1-4
D: TRBD1
size: -
V: TRBV7-9
CDR3: CASSQGTVDTEKLFF
DNA: TGTGCCAGCAGCCAAGGGACAGTGGACACAGAAAAACTGTTTTTT

J: TRBJ2-3
D: TRBD2
size: once
V: TRBV4-3
CDR3: CASSQDISGGSADTQYF
DNA: TGCGCCAGCAGCCAAGATATAAGCGGGGGGTCGGCAGATACGCAGTATTTT

J: TRBJ2-3
D: -
size: few
V: TRBV28
CDR3: CASSFTTDTQYF
DNA: TGTGCCAGCAGTTTTACTACAGATACGCAGTATTTT

J: TRBJ2-1
D: -
size: -
V: TRBV11-2
CDR3: CASSGARREQFF
DNA: TGTGCCAGCAGCGGGGCTCGACGAGAGCAGTTCTTC

J: TRBJ1-2
D: TRBD1
size: -
V: TRBV6-2/TRBV6-3
CDR3: CASRSADRADGYTF
DNA: TGTGCCAGCAGGTCCGCCGACAGGGCGGATGGCTACACCTTC

J: TRBJ2-5
D: -
size: few
V: TRBV19
CDR3: CASSNRERMETQYF
DNA: TGTGCCAGTAGTAACCGGGAGCGAATGGAGACCCAGTACTTC

J: TRBJ2-7
D: -
size: -
V: TRBV7-2
CDR3: CASTQDTSSYEQYF
DNA: TGTGCCAGCACACAGGACACGAGCTCCTACGAGCAGTACTTC

J: TRBJ1-2
D: -
size: few
V: TRBV4-2
CDR3: CASSQAGPGSYGYTF
DNA: TGTGCCAGCAGCCAAGCGGGCCCGGGGTCCTATGGCTACACCTTC

J: TRBJ2-2
D: TRBD2
size: few
V: TRBV20-1
CDR3: CSARDPGGTGELFF
DNA: TGCAGTGCTAGAGATCCGGGAGGAACCGGGGAGCTGTTTTTT

J: TRBJ1-2
D: -
size: -
V: TRBV5-1
CDR3: CASSSDRFYGYTF
DNA: TGCGCCAGCAGCTCCGACAGGTTTTATGGCTACACCTTC

J: TRBJ2-1
D: -
size: few
V: TRBV7-9
CDR3: CASSLADNEQFF
DNA: TGTGCCAGCAGCTTAGCTGACAATGAGCAGTTCTTC

J: TRBJ2-5
D: -
size: -
V: TRBV5-6
CDR3: CASSFRVGPQDTQYF
DNA: TGTGCCAGCAGCTTCAGAGTGGGGCCCCAAGATACCCAGTACTTC

J: TRBJ2-2
D: -
size: -
V: TRBV11-2
CDR3: CASTPLGWISGELFF
DNA: TGTGCCAGCACCCCGCTCGGGTGGATTTCCGGGGAGCTGTTTTTT

J: TRBJ2-6
D: -
size: few
V: TRBV6-5
CDR3: CASSYADSGANVLTF
DNA: TGTGCCAGCAGTTACGCGGACTCTGGGGCCAACGTCCTGACTTTC

J: TRBJ2-2
D: -
size: few
V: TRBV20-1
CDR3: CSARERLNTGELFF
DNA: TGCAGTGCTAGAGAGCGGTTAAACACCGGGGAGCTGTTTTTT

J: TRBJ2-7
D: TRBD2
size: few
V: TRBV5-1
CDR3: CASAIGGSDSYEQYF
DNA: TGCGCCAGCGCGATCGGGGGGTCTGACTCCTACGAGCAGTACTTC

J: TRBJ1-5
D: -
size: -
V: TRBV6-1
CDR3: CASRGQPGGNNQPQHF
DNA: TGTGCCAGCAGAGGACAGCCAGGAGGCAACAATCAGCCCCAGCATTTT

J: TRBJ1-2
D: -
size: -
V: TRBV12-5
CDR3: CASGQTPNYGYTF
DNA: TGTGCTAGTGGACAGACTCCTAACTATGGCTACACCTTC

J: TRBJ2-7
D: TRBD1
size: -
V: TRBV29-1
CDR3: CSVEVAGTESYEQYF
DNA: TGCAGCGTTGAGGTTGCTGGGACAGAGTCCTACGAGCAGTACTTC

J: TRBJ2-5
D: -
size: few
V: TRBV19
CDR3: CASSISPGTRLETQYF
DNA: TGTGCCAGTAGTATTTCCCCCGGGACAAGACTCGAGACCCAGTACTTC

J: TRBJ2-3
D: TRBD2
size: -
V: TRBV5-1
CDR3: CASSQHRGGADTQYF
DNA: TGCGCCAGCAGCCAGCACCGGGGGGGCGCAGATACGCAGTATTTT

J: TRBJ1-1
D: -
size: few
V: TRBV10-3
CDR3: CAISDGGGNTEAFF
DNA: TGTGCCATCAGTGACGGGGGCGGGAACACTGAAGCTTTCTTT

J: TRBJ2-7
D: -
size: -
V: TRBV6-5
CDR3: CATGRHEQYF
DNA: TGTGCCACCGGTAGGCATGAGCAGTACTTC

J: TRBJ2-5
D: -
size: many
V: TRBV7-8
CDR3: CASSAAGEAETQYF
DNA: TGTGCCAGCAGCGCCGCCGGGGAAGCGGAGACCCAGTACTTC

J: TRBJ1-6
D: -
size: -
V: TRBV28
CDR3: CASCRGVGSNSPLHF
DNA: TGTGCCAGCTGCCGCGGGGTCGGGTCTAATTCACCCCTCCACTTT

J: TRBJ1-2
D: -
size: -
V: TRBV5-6
CDR3: CASSLVRGQGYTF
DNA: TGTGCCAGCAGCTTGGTCAGGGGCCAGGGCTACACCTTC

J: TRBJ2-3
D: TRBD2
size: few
V: TRBV29-1
CDR3: CSAARGRGDTQYF
DNA: TGCAGCGCCGCGAGAGGGAGGGGAGATACGCAGTATTTT

J: TRBJ2-3
D: TRBD2
size: once
V: TRBV12-3/TRBV12-4
CDR3: CASSPLAGGSSTDTQYF
DNA: TGTGCCAGCAGTCCTCTAGCGGGGGGTTCCAGCACAGATACGCAGTATTTT

J: TRBJ1-6
D: -
size: few
V: TRBV27
CDR3: CASRNRVESPLHF
DNA: TGTGCCAGCAGGAACAGGGTAGAATCACCCCTCCACTTT

J: TRBJ1-1
D: -
size: -
V: TRBV4-2
CDR3: CASSQDGGGRVAEAFF
DNA: TGTGCCAGCAGCCAAGATGGAGGGGGGAGGGTCGCTGAAGCTTTCTTT

J: TRBJ2-1
D: -
size: few
V: TRBV6-2/TRBV6-3
CDR3: CASSFGWDNEQFF
DNA: TGTGCCAGCAGTTTTGGGTGGGACAATGAGCAGTTCTTC

J: TRBJ2-2
D: -
size: many
V: TRBV10-3
CDR3: CAISESRPANTGELFF
DNA: TGTGCCATCAGTGAGTCGAGGCCGGCGAACACCGGGGAGCTGTTTTTT

J: TRBJ2-2
D: -
size: many
V: TRBV14
CDR3: CASSQYGLRAPTGELFF
DNA: TGTGCCAGCAGCCAATACGGCCTCAGAGCACCGACCGGGGAGCTGTTTTTT

J: TRBJ1-1
D: -
size: -
V: TRBV7-2
CDR3: CASSLVSGGTEAFF
DNA: TGTGCCAGCAGCTTAGTTTCGGGGGGCACTGAAGCTTTCTTT